The subject of this entry is one T cell receptor (beta chain). Sequencing used immunoSEQ multiplex PCR; TCRdb keeps in-frame clones, though not all of them. Here the sample spans about 180,000 clones, roughly 84% being singletons. These data are taken from a study of blood T cell repertoires in COVID-19. Study in general: PBMCs, B-cell-depleted T cells, or T cells provided the cDNA or gDNA that made up the material.

The CDR3 has 12 residues. V was pared by 2 bases and J by 6 bases, with 7 bases between. V usage is TRBV12-3 or TRBV12-4 and J usage is TRBJ1-2; no clear D gene. The material sequenced was peripheral blood. This sequence originates from a woman between 35 and 50 years old with COVID-19, enrolled during active disease. CDR3: CASSLIGNGYTF. The CDR3 DNA sequence: TGTGCCAGCAGTTTAATCGGGAATGGCTACACCTTC.